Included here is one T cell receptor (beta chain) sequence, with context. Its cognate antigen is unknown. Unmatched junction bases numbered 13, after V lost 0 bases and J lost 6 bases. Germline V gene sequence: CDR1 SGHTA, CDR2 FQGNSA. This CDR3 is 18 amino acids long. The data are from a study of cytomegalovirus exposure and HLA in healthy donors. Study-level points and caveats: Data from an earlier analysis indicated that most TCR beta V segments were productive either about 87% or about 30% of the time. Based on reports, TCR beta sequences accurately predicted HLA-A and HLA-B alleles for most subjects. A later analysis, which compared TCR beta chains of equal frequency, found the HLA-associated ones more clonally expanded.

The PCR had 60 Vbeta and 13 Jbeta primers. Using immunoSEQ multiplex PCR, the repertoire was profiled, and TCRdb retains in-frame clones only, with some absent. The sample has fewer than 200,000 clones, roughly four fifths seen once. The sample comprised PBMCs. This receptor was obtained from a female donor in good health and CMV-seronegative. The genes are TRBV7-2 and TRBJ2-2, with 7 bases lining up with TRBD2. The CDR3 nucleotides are TGTGCCAGCAGCTTAGCCTTCCTTGTGCGCGGGAGTTCCGGGGAGCTGTTTTTT. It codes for CASSLAFLVRGSSGELFF.